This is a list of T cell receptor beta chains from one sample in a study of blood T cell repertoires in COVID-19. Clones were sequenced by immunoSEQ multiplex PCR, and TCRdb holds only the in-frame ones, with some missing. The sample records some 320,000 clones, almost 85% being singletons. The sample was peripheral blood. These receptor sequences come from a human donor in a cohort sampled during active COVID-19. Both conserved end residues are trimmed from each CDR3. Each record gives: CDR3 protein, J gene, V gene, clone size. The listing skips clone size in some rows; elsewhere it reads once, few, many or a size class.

cdr3_aa: ASSPRTNRSSNTGELF; j_call: TRBJ2-2; v_call: TRBV18; clone_size: .
cdr3_aa: ASSQMGQGASNTGELF; j_call: TRBJ2-2; v_call: TRBV4-2; clone_size: once
cdr3_aa: ASSLFASNSGANVLT; j_call: TRBJ2-6; v_call: TRBV28; clone_size: .
cdr3_aa: ASTGRINSPLH; j_call: TRBJ1-6; v_call: TRBV27; clone_size: .
cdr3_aa: ASSPTGQGGNEKLF; j_call: TRBJ1-4; v_call: TRBV18; clone_size: .
cdr3_aa: ASRPTGGTYNEQF; j_call: TRBJ2-1; v_call: TRBV6-5; clone_size: .
cdr3_aa: ASSVGTGNTEAF; j_call: TRBJ1-1; v_call: TRBV9; clone_size: .
cdr3_aa: ASSFGNMNTEAF; j_call: TRBJ1-1; v_call: TRBV5-1; clone_size: .
cdr3_aa: ASSPTPGLASEQF; j_call: TRBJ2-1; v_call: TRBV5-1; clone_size: .
cdr3_aa: ASSKAPRRALSTEAF; j_call: TRBJ1-1; v_call: TRBV19; clone_size: .
cdr3_aa: AWSVQYEQY; j_call: TRBJ2-7; v_call: TRBV30; clone_size: few
cdr3_aa: ATSDFYSLTGELF; j_call: TRBJ2-2; v_call: TRBV24-1; clone_size: .
cdr3_aa: ASQNDRAAYEQY; j_call: TRBJ2-7; v_call: TRBV28; clone_size: .
cdr3_aa: ASSQVSPSGVSTGELF; j_call: TRBJ2-2; v_call: TRBV3-1/TRBV3-2; clone_size: .
cdr3_aa: ASSRKRGLEGEQF; j_call: TRBJ2-1; v_call: TRBV7-2; clone_size: .
cdr3_aa: ASSWIRTSGRQETQY; j_call: TRBJ2-5; v_call: TRBV7-2; clone_size: .
cdr3_aa: ASSLGGGIGEQF; j_call: TRBJ2-1; v_call: TRBV5-1; clone_size: .
cdr3_aa: ASITRQNTEAF; j_call: TRBJ1-1; v_call: TRBV2; clone_size: once
cdr3_aa: ASSEVQGAINEQF; j_call: TRBJ2-1; v_call: TRBV6-1; clone_size: .
cdr3_aa: ASSLVGGVGDEQF; j_call: TRBJ2-1; v_call: TRBV7-2; clone_size: .
cdr3_aa: ATSDFGGIEDTEAF; j_call: TRBJ1-1; v_call: TRBV24-1; clone_size: .
cdr3_aa: ASSPPGSYNSPLH; j_call: TRBJ1-6; v_call: TRBV14; clone_size: once
cdr3_aa: ASSDSTSGGAGELF; j_call: TRBJ2-2; v_call: TRBV6-4; clone_size: .
cdr3_aa: ASSLRGGLNTEAF; j_call: TRBJ1-1; v_call: TRBV27; clone_size: .
cdr3_aa: ASSRTGGNEQF; j_call: TRBJ2-1; v_call: TRBV7-8; clone_size: few
cdr3_aa: ASGSDRSNQPQH; j_call: TRBJ1-5; v_call: TRBV12-5; clone_size: .
cdr3_aa: ASSPGRSGNTIY; j_call: TRBJ1-3; v_call: TRBV5-8; clone_size: .
cdr3_aa: ASRGRDTEAF; j_call: TRBJ1-1; v_call: TRBV19; clone_size: .